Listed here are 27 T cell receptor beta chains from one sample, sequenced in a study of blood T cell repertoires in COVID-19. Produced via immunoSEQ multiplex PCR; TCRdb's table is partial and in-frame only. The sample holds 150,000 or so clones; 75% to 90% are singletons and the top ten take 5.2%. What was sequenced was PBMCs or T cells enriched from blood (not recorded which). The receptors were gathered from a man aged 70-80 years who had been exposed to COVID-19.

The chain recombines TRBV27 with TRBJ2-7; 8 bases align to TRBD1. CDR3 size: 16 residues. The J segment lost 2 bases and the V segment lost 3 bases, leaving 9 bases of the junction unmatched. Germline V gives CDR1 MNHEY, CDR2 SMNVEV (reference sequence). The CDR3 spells CASSLGPRQGPYEQYF. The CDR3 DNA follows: TGTGCCAGCAGTTTGGGGCCCCGACAGGGGCCCTACGAGCAGTACTTC.

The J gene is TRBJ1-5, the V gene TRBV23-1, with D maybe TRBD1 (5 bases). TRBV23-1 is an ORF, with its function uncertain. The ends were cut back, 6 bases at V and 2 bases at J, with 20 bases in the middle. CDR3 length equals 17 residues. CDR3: CASSHAGGGGRNQPQHF. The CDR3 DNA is TGCGCCAGCAGCCACGCGGGGGGAGGAGGTCGCAATCAGCCCCAGCATTTT.

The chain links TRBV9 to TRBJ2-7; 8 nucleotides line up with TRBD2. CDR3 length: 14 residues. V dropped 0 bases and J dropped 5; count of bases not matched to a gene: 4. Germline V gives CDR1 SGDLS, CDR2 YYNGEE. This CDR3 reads CASSVGPAGDEQYF. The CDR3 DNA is TGTGCCAGCAGCGTAGGCCCAGCGGGAGACGAGCAGTACTTC.

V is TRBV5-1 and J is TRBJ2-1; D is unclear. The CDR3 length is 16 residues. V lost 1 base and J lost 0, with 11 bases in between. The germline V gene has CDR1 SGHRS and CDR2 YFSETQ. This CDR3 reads CASSLQPSGSYNEQFF. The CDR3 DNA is TGCGCCAGCAGCTTGCAACCCTCGGGCTCCTACAATGAGCAGTTCTTC.

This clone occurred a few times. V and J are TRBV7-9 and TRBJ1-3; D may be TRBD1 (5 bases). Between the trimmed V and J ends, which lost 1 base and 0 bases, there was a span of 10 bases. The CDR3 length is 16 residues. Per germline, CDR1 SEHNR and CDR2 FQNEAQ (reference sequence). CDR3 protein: CASSLGRGISGNTIYF. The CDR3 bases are TGTGCCAGCAGCTTAGGGCGGGGCATCTCTGGAAACACCATATATTTT.

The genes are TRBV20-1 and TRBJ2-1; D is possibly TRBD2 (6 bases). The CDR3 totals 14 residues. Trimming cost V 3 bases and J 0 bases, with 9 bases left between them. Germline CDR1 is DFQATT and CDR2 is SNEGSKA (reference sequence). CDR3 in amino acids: CSASRGNSYNEQFF. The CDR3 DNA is TGCAGTGCTAGTCGCGGGAACTCCTACAATGAGCAGTTCTTC.

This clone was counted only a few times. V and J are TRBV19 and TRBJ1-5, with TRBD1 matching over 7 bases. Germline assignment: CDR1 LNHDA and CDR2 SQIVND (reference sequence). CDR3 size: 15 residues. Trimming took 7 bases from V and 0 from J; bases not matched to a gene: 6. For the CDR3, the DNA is TGTGCCAGTACCAAGACAGGGAATAGCAATCAGCCCCAGCATTTT. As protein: CASTKTGNSNQPQHF.

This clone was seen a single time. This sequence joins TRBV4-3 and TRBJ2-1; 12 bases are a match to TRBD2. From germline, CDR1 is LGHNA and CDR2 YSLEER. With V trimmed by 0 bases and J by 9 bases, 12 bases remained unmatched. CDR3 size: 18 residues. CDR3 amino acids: CASSQDISTSGGQGEQFF. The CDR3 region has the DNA TGCGCCAGCAGCCAAGATATTAGCACTAGCGGGGGGCAGGGTGAGCAGTTCTTC.

The CDR3 sequence is CASWGTESYEQYF. CDR3 in DNA: TGTGCCAGCTGGGGGACAGAGAGCTACGAGCAGTACTTC. This chain uses TRBV6-5 with TRBJ2-7; 7 bases map to TRBD1. The CDR3 consists of 13 residues. V gave up 8 bases and J gave up 3 bases; unmatched junction bases: 7. Germline loops: CDR1 MNHEY, CDR2 SVGAGI.

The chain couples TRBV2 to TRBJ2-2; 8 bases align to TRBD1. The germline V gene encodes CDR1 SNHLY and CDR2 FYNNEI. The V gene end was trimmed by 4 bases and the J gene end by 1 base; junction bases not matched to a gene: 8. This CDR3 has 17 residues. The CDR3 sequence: CASSADSTGVNTGELFF. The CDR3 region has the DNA TGTGCCAGCAGTGCAGACTCGACAGGGGTGAACACCGGGGAGCTGTTTTTT.

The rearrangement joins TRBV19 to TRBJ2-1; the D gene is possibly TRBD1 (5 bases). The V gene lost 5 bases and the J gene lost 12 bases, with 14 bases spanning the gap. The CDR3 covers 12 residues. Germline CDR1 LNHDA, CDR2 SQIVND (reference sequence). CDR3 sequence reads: CASSPQGARQFF. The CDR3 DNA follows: TGTGCCAGTAGTCCACAAGGGGCGAGGCAGTTCTTC.

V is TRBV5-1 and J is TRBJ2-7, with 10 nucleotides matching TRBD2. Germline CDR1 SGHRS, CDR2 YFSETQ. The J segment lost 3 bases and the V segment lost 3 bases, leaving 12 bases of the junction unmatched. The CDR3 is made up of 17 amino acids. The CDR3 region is CASSSGRSSGRIYEQYF. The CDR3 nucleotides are TGCGCCAGCAGCTCGGGCCGGTCTAGCGGGAGAATCTACGAGCAGTACTTC.

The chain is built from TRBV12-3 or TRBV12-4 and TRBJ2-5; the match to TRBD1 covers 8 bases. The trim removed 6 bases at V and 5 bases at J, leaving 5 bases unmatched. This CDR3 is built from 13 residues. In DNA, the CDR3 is TGTGCCAGCAGCAGGGGGCGGCGGGAGACCCAGTACTTC. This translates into CASSRGRRETQYF.

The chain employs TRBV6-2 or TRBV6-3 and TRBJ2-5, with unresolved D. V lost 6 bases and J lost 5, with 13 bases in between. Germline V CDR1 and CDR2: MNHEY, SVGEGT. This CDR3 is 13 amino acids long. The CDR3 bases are TGTGCCAGCAGCCAACAACCCTCGGAGACCCAGTACTTC. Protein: CASSQQPSETQYF.

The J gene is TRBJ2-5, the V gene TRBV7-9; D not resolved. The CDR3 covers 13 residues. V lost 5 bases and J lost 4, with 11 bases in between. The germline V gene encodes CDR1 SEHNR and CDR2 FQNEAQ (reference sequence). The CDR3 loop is CASSPLLPETQYF. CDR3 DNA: TGTGCCAGCAGCCCACTGCTGCCAGAGACCCAGTACTTC.

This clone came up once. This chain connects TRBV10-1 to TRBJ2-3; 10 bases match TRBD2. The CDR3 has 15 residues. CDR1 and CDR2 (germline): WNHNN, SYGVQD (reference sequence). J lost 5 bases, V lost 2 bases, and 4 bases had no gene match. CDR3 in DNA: TGCGCCAGCAGTGAGAGTAGCGGGAGGATAGATACGCAGTATTTT. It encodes CASSESSGRIDTQYF.

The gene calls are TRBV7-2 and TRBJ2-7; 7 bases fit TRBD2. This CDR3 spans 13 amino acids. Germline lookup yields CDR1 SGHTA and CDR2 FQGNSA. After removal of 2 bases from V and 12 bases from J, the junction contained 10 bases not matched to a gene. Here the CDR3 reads CASSLKREGRRYF. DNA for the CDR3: TGTGCCAGCAGCTTAAAGAGGGAGGGCCGACGGTACTTC.

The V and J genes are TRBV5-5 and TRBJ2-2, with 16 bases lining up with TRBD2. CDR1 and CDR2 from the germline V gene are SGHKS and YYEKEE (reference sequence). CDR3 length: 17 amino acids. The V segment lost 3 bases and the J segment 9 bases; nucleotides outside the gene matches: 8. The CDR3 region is CASSWGTSGRGRRELFF. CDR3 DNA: TGTGCCAGCAGCTGGGGGACTAGCGGGAGGGGTCGCCGGGAGCTGTTTTTT.

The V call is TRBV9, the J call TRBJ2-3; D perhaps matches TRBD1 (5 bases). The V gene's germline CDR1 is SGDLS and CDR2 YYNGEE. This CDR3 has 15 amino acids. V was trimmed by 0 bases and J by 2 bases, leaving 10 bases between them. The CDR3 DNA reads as TGTGCCAGCAGCGTAGGGACATTCCTCACAGATACGCAGTATTTT. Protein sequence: CASSVGTFLTDTQYF.

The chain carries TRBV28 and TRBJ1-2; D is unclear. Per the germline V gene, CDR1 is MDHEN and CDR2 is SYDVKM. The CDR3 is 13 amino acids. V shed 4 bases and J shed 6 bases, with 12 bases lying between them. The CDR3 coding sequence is TGTGCCAGCAGTTCTTCCCGGTTAGATGGCTACACCTTC. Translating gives CASSSSRLDGYTF.

The CDR3 sequence: CASSLKGLGLDQYF. DNA for the CDR3: TGTGCCAGCAGCTTGAAGGGACTCGGGTTGGACCAGTACTTC. The rearrangement joins TRBV5-6 to TRBJ2-5, with a tentative D call TRBD2 (6 bases). V was clipped by 1 base and J by 10 bases, with 17 bases between them. CDR3 length: 14 residues. Germline loops: CDR1 SGHDT, CDR2 YYEEEE. Using reference TRBV5-6 and TRBJ2-5 for the parts outside the CDR3, the full variable domain is DAGVTQSPTHLIKTRGQQVTLRCSPKSGHDTVSWYQQALGQGPQFIFQYYEEEERQRGNFPDRFSGHQFPNYSSELNVNALLLGDSALYLCASSLKGLGLDQYFGPGTRLLVL.

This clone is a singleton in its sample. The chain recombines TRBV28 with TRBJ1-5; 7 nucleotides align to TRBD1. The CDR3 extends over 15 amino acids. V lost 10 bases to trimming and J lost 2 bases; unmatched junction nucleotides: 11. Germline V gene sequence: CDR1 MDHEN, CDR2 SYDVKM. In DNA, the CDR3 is TGTGCCACCTCGGTTCCAGGGGGAGGCAATCAGCCCCAGCATTTT. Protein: CATSVPGGGNQPQHF.

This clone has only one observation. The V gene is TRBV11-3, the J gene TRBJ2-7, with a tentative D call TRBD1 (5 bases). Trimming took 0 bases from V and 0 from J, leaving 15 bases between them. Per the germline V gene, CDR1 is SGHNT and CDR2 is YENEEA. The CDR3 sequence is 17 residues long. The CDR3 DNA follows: TGTGCCAGCAGCTTAGACGTAACCCCAGACAGCTCCTACGAGCAGTACTTC. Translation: CASSLDVTPDSSYEQYF. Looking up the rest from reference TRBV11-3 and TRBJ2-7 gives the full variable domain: EAGVVQSPRYKIIEKKQPVAFWCNPISGHNTLYWYLQNLGQGPELLIRYENEEAVDDSQLPKDRFSAERLKGVDSTLKIQPAELGDSAVYLCASSLDVTPDSSYEQYFGPGTRLTVT.

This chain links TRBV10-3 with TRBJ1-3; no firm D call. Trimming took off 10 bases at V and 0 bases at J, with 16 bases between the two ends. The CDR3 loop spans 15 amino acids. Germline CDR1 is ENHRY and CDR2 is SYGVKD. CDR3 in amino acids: CATGSGRSSGNTIYF. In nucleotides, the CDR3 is TGTGCCACGGGGTCCGGCAGGTCCTCTGGAAACACCATATATTTT.

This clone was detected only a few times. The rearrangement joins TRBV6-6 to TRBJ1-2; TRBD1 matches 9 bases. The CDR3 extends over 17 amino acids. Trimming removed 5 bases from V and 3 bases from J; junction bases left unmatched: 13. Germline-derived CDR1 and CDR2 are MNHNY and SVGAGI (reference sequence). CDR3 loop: CASSPPTGGLTDYGYTF. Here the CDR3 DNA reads TGTGCCAGCAGTCCCCCGACAGGGGGTTTGACGGACTATGGCTACACCTTC.

CDR3 sequence: CASSAGSGGPDTQYF. CDR3 coding DNA: TGTGCCAGCAGCGCTGGCTCCGGGGGGCCAGATACGCAGTATTTT. This chain joins TRBV6-4 and TRBJ2-3; tentatively, D is TRBD2 (7 bases). CDR1 MRHNA and CDR2 SNTAGT come from the germline V gene. V was trimmed by 6 bases and J by 4 bases, leaving 17 bases between them. The CDR3 is 15 amino acids.

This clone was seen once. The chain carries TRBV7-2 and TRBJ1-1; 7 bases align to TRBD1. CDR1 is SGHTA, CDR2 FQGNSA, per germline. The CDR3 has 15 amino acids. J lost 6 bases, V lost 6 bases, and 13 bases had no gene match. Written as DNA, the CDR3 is TGTGCCAGCAGTTTAAGGACAGGAAATAACGCTGAAGCTTTCTTT. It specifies CASSLRTGNNAEAFF.